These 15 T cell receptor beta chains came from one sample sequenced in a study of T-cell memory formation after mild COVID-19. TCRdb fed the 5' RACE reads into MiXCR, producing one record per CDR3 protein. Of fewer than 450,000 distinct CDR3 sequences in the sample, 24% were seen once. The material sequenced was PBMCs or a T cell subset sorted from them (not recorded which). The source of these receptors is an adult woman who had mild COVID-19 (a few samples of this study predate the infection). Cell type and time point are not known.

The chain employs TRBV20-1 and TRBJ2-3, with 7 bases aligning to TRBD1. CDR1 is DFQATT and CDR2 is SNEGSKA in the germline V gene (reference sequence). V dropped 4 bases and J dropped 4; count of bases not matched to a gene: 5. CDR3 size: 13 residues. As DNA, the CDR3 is TGCAGTGCTACGCAGGGGACAGCAGATACGCAGTATTTT. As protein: CSATQGTADTQYF.

In nucleotides, the CDR3 is TGTGCCAGCAGCTTAGACCTGAGGGGGCTCGACTATGGCTACACCTTC. Its translation is CASSLDLRGLDYGYTF. The V call is TRBV7-2, the J call TRBJ1-2, with 7 bases that match TRBD1. The CDR3 is 16 amino acids. CDR1 and CDR2 from the germline V gene are SGHTA and FQGNSA. The V and J ends lost 1 base and 3 bases, in that order; junction bases with no gene match: 8. Filled out from reference TRBV7-2 and TRBJ1-2, the complete variable domain reads GAGVSQSPSNKVTEKGKDVELRCDPISGHTALYWYRQSLGQGLEFLIYFQGNSAPDKSGLPSDRFSAERTGGSVSTLTIQRTQQEDSAVYLCASSLDLRGLDYGYTFGSGTRLTVV.

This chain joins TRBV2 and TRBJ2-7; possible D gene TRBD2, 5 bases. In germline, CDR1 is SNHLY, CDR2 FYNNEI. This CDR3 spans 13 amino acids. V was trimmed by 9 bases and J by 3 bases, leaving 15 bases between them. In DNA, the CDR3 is TGTGCCAGGGGCCCCGCGGGCAGCTACGAGCAGTACTTC. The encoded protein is CARGPAGSYEQYF.

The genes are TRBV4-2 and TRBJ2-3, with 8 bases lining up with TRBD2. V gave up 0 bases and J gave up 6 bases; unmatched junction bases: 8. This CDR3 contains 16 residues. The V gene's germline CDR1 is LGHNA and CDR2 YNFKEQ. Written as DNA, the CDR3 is TGTGCCAGCAGCCAAGATGTCGGACTAGCATTGGATACGCAGTATTTT. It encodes CASSQDVGLALDTQYF.

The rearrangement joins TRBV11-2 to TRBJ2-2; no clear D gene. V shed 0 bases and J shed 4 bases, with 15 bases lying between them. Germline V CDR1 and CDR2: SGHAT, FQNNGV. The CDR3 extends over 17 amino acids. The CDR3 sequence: CASSLDWSSPATGELFF. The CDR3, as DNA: TGTGCCAGCAGCTTAGATTGGTCCAGCCCCGCCACCGGGGAGCTGTTTTTT.

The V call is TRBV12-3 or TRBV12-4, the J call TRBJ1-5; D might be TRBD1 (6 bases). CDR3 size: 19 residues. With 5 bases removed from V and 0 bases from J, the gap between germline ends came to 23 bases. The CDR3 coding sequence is TGTGCCAGCAGTCAAAGGGACACCCTCGGAGGGGGTAGCAATCAGCCCCAGCATTTT. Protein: CASSQRDTLGGGSNQPQHF.

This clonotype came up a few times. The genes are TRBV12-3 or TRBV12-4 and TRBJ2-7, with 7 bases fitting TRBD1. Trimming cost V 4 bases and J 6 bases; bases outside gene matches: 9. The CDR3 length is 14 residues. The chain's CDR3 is CASSSAPRDSEQYF. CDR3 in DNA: TGTGCCAGCAGTTCCGCCCCCCGGGACAGCGAGCAGTACTTC.

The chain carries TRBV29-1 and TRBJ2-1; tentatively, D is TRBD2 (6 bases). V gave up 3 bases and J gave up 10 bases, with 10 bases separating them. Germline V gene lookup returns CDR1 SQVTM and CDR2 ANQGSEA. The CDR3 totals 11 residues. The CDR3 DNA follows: TGCAGCGTTGACGGGGGTCGGGAGCAGTTCTTC. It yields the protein CSVDGGREQFF.

Here the CDR3 DNA reads TGTGCCAGCAGCGCACAGGCTTTAGGGGGGACTGAAGCTTTCTTT. It encodes CASSAQALGGTEAFF. The rearrangement uses TRBV2 and TRBJ1-1, with a possible D match to TRBD1 (6 bases). The CDR3 is made up of 15 amino acids. Germline V gene sequence: CDR1 SNHLY, CDR2 FYNNEI. Trimming cost V 6 bases and J 5 bases, with 19 bases left between them.

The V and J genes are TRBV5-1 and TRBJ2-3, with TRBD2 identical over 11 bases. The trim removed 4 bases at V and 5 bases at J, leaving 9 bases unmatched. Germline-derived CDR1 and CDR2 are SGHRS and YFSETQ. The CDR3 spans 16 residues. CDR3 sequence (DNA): TGCGCCAGCAGCCCACTTAGCGGGGGGGCCGGAGATACGCAGTATTTT. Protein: CASSPLSGGAGDTQYF.

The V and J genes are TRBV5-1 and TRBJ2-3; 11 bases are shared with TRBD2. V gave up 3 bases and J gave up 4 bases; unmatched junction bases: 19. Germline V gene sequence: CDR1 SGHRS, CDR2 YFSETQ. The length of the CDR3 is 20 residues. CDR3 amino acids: CASSSTLGFTSGSSADTQYF. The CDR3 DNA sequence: TGCGCCAGCAGCTCGACACTAGGATTTACTAGCGGGAGTTCGGCAGATACGCAGTATTTT.

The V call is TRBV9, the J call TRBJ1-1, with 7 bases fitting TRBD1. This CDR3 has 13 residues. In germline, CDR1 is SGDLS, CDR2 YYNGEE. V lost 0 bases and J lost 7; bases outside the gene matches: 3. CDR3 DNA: TGTGCCAGCAGCGTAGTAGGGACAGATGAAGCTTTCTTT. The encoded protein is CASSVVGTDEAFF.

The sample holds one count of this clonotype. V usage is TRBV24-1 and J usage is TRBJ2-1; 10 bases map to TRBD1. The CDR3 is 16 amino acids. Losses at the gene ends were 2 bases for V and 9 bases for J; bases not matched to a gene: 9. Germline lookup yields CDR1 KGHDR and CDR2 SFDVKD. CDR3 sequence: CATSDYPRDRGTEQFF. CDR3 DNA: TGTGCCACCAGTGATTACCCCCGGGACAGGGGAACTGAGCAGTTCTTC.

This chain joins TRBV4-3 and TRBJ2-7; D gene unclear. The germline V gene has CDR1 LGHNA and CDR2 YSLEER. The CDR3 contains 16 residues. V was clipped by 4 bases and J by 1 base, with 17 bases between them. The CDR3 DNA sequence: TGCGCCAGCAGCCCCGTCAGGCACTCTGCGTCCTACGAGCAGTACTTC. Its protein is CASSPVRHSASYEQYF.

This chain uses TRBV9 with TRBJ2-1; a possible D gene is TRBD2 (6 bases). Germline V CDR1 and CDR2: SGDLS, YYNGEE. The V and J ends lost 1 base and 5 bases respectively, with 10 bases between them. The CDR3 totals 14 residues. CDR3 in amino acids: CASSVRGLNNEQFF. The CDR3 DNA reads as TGTGCCAGCAGCGTAAGGGGACTCAACAATGAGCAGTTCTTC.